This T cell receptor (beta chain) was documented in a study of cytomegalovirus exposure and HLA in healthy donors. Study findings and constraints: Analyses of presence/absence relied on an assumption of roughly uniform sequencing depth across donors. A later analysis linked a missense variant in DCLRE1C to the trimming of TCR beta V and J genes. Rarity characterized most TCR sequences, yet some public TCRs appeared in many donors. Altogether, more than 150 TCR beta chains were recorded as cytomegalovirus-associated.

On this clone itself: Its matching antigen is unknown.

PCR was performed using 60 Vbeta and 13 Jbeta primers. Only in-frame clones appear in the TCRdb table, and some are missing; sequencing was by immunoSEQ multiplex PCR. The table includes roughly 150,000 clones, roughly 76% detected once. This receptor was identified in a female donor in good health and CMV-seronegative. The specimen was PBMCs.

CDR3 region: CASSRPPQGRQPQHF. In DNA, the CDR3 is TGTGCCAGCAGCCGCCCCCCACAGGGGCGACAGCCCCAGCATTTT. This rearrangement joins TRBV6-6 to TRBJ1-5, with TRBD1 matching over 7 bases. Germline CDR1 reads MNHNY; CDR2 reads SVGAGI (reference sequence). The junction had 12 bases not matched to a gene; V was cut back by 6 bases and J by 7 bases. The CDR3 is 15 residues long.